This TCR beta chain was sequenced in a study of tumor-infiltrating lymphocytes in oesophageal squamous cell carcinoma. This clonotype was recorded at least ten times. The junction had 6 bases not matched to a gene; V was cut back by 5 bases and J by 4 bases. The CDR3 is 14 residues long. Germline V gene sequence: CDR1 MDHEN, CDR2 SYDVKM. One entry per CDR3 protein, called by TCRdb with MiXCR from the PCR reads. The sample shows roughly 16,000 distinct CDR3 sequences, 44% of them seen only once. The sample consisted of blood. V is TRBV28 and J is TRBJ1-2, with 8 nucleotides matching TRBD1. The receptor was isolated from a female donor with esophageal squamous cell carcinoma. In DNA, the CDR3 is TGTGCCAGCAGTCCGCCGGACAGGGCCTATGGCTACACCTTC. Its protein is CASSPPDRAYGYTF.